This is a list of T cell receptor beta chains from one sample in a study of blood T cell repertoires in COVID-19. Assay used: immunoSEQ multiplex PCR; TCRdb lists only in-frame clones, some missing. The data show fewer than 250,000 clones, with 70% to 90% seen just once and less than 4.5% held by the top ten. The sample comprised peripheral blood. All receptors derive from a middle-aged man with acute or convalescent COVID-19. Both conserved end residues are part of each CDR3. D genes are given only for firm matches. The listing skips clone size in some rows; elsewhere it reads once, few, many or a size class.

>-|TRBV7-9|TRBJ2-2|-
TGTGCCAGCAGCCCCCAGGGGCGGCACACCGGGGAGCTGTTTTTT
CASSPQGRHTGELFF
>TRBD1|TRBV24-1|TRBJ2-2|few
TGTGCCACCAGTGATGCCGCGCCCGGGACAGGGGGTTGGGTCGGGGAGCTGTTTTTT
CATSDAAPGTGGWVGELFF
>TRBD1|TRBV11-1|TRBJ2-1|-
TGTGCCAGCAGCCCCGGACAGGGAAATTACAATGAGCAGTTCTTC
CASSPGQGNYNEQFF
>TRBD1|TRBV3-1/TRBV3-2|TRBJ1-4|-
TGTGCCAGCAGTCGACAGGGGGAGTGGAAACTGTTTTTT
CASSRQGEWKLFF
>-|TRBV30|TRBJ1-1|-
TGTGCCTGGAGTCGACAGGAGAAAACTGAAGCTTTCTTT
CAWSRQEKTEAFF
>TRBD1|TRBV3-1/TRBV3-2|TRBJ2-7|once
TGTGCCAGCAGCGCCGGACAGGGACCGTTCTACGAGCAGTACTTC
CASSAGQGPFYEQYF
>-|TRBV3-1/TRBV3-2|TRBJ2-2|-
TGTGCCAGCAGAAGCCTGGGCAGGGCGGTCGGGGAGCTGTTTTTT
CASRSLGRAVGELFF
>-|TRBV9|TRBJ2-1|-
TGTGCCAGCAATCGAGGACATAGCTCCTACAATGAGCAGTTCTTC
CASNRGHSSYNEQFF
>TRBD1|TRBV5-1|TRBJ2-2|-
TGCGCCAGCAGCTTGGGACAGGGGACCGGGGAGCTGTTTTTT
CASSLGQGTGELFF
>TRBD2|TRBV10-2|TRBJ2-7|few
TGCGCCAGCAGGCCTTTCCGCGGGGGGTACGAGCAGTACTTC
CASRPFRGGYEQYF
>-|TRBV4-1|TRBJ1-5|-
TGCGCCAGCAGCCTAGGACAGTTGTATAGCAATCAGCCCCAGCATTTT
CASSLGQLYSNQPQHF
>TRBD2|TRBV9|TRBJ2-7|-
TGTGCCAGCAGCGTAGGACTAGCGGGAGTGACCTACGAGCAGTACTTC
CASSVGLAGVTYEQYF
>-|TRBV7-6|TRBJ2-3|few
TGTGCCAGCAGCTTAGGGGCTCCTTCCACAGATACGCAGTATTTT
CASSLGAPSTDTQYF
>TRBD1|TRBV7-6|TRBJ1-1|many
TGTGCCAGCAGTCTTGCCCCACAGGGGGGGACTGAAGCTTTCTTT
CASSLAPQGGTEAFF
>-|TRBV5-1|TRBJ1-1|-
TGCGCCAGCAGCTTGGCCGGGCAGGGAATCACTGAAGCTTTCTTT
CASSLAGQGITEAFF
>TRBD1|TRBV5-6|TRBJ2-6|-
TGTGCCAGCAGCTTGGGCCCCGGGACAGGGAGCGGTGGGGCCAACGTCCTGACTTTC
CASSLGPGTGSGGANVLTF
>-|TRBV6-5|TRBJ2-7|-
TGTGCCAGCAAGGGCGGGACCTACGAGCAGTACTTC
CASKGGTYEQYF